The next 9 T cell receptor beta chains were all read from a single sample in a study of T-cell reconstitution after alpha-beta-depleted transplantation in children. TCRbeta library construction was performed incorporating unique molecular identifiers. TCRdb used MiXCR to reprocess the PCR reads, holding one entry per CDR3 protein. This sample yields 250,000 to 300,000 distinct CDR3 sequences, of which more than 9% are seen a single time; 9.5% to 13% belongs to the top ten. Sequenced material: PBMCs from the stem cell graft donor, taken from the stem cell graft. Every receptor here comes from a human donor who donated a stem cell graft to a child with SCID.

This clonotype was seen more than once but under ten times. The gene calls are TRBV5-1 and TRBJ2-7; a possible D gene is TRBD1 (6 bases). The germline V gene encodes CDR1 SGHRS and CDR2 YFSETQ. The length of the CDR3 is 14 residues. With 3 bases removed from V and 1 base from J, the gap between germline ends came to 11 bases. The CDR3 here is CASSSSGQSYEQYF. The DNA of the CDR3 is TGCGCCAGCAGCTCATCCGGACAGTCCTACGAGCAGTACTTC.

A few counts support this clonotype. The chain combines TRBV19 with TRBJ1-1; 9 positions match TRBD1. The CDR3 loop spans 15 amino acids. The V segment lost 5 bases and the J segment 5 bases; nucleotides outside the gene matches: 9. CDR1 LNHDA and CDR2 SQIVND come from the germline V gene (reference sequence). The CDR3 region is CASSETGGPRTEAFF. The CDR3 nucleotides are TGTGCCAGTAGTGAAACAGGGGGCCCGAGGACTGAAGCTTTCTTT.

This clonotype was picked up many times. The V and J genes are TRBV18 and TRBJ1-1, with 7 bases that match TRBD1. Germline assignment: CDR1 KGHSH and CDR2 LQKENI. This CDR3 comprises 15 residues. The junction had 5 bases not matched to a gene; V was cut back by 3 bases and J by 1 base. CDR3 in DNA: TGTGCCAGCTCACCCTCTGACAGGGCGAACACTGAAGCTTTCTTT. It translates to CASSPSDRANTEAFF.

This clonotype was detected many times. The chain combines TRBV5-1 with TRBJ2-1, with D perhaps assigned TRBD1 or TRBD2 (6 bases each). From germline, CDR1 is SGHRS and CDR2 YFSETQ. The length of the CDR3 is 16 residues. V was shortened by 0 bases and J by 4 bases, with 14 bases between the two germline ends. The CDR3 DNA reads TGCGCCAGCAGCTTGGCGGGAGACAGGTATTACAATGAGCAGTTCTTC. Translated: CASSLAGDRYYNEQFF.

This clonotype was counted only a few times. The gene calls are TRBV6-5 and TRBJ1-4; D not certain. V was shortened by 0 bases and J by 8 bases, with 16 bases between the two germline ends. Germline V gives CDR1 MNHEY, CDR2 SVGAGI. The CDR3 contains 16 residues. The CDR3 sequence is CASSYSRGDWEEKLFF. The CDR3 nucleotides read TGTGCCAGCAGTTACTCGCGGGGAGACTGGGAGGAAAAACTGTTTTTT.

The CDR3 DNA follows: TGTGCCAGCAGCGAATTAACTGGGGGAGGTCGGCAGCAGTTCTTC. Translation: CASSELTGGGRQQFF. The chain links TRBV9 to TRBJ2-1; D perhaps matches TRBD2 (6 bases). The CDR3 runs to 15 residues. Trimming pared 3 bases from V and 11 bases from J, leaving 21 bases between. Germline assignment: CDR1 SGDLS and CDR2 YYNGEE.

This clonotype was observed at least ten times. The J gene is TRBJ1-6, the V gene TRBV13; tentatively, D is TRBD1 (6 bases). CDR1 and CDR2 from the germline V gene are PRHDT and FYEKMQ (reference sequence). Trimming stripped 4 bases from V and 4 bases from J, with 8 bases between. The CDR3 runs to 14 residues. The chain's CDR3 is CASSSDSYNSPLHF. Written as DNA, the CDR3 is TGTGCCAGCAGCTCGGACAGTTATAATTCACCCCTCCACTTT. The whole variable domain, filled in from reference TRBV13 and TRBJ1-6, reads AAGVIQSPRHLIKEKRETATLKCYPIPRHDTVYWYQQGPGQDPQFLISFYEKMQSDKGSIPDRFSAQQFSDYHSELNMSSLELGDSALYFCASSSDSYNSPLHFGNGTRLTVT.

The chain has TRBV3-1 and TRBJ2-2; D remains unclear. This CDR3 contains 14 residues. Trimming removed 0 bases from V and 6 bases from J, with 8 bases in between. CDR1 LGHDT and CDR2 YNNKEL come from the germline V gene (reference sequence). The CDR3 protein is CASSQDLTPGELFF. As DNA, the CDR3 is TGTGCCAGCAGCCAAGATTTGACGCCCGGGGAGCTGTTTTTT.

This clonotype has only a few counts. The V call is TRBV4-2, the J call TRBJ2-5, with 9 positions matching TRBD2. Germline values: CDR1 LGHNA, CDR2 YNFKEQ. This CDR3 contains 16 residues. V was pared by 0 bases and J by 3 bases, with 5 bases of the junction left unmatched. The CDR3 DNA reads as TGTGCCAGCAGCCAAGAAATGTCTAGCGGGGAAGAGACCCAGTACTTC. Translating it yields CASSQEMSSGEETQYF.